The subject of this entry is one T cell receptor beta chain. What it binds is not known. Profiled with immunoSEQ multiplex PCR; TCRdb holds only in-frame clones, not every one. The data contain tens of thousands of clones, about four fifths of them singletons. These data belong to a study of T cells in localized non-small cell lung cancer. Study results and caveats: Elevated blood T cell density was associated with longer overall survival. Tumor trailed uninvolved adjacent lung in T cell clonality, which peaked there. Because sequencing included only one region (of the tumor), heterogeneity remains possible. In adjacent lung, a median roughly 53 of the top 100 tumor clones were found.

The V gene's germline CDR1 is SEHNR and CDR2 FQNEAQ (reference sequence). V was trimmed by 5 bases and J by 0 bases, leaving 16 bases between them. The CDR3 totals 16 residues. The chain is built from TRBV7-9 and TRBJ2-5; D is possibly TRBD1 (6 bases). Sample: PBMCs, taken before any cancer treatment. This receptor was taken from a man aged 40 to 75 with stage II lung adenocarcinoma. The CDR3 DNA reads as TGTGCCAGCAGCCCCAGGGCGAGGACAGACCAAGAGACCCAGTACTTC. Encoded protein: CASSPRARTDQETQYF.